This record concerns one T cell receptor (beta chain) sequence. Antigen specificity is unknown. This record belongs to a study of blood T cells in healthy people across ages. As for the study in general: For every two T cells, template switching captured about one barcoded beta molecule. Regarding the study as a whole: A roughly linear age-dependent decrease characterized TCR beta diversity per million T cells.

In germline, CDR1 is SGHTA, CDR2 FQGNSA. The CDR3 sequence is 17 residues long. V lost 1 base, J lost 4 bases, and 10 bases stayed unmatched. A J-beta primer mix and a sample-barcoded 5' primer were used in a second PCR of about 7 to 12 cycles. TCRdb ran MiXCR on the 5' RACE reads and lists one entry per CDR3 protein. This sample has hundreds of thousands of distinct CDR3 sequences, with roughly 50% found just once. Sequences were obtained from blood. This sequence joins TRBV7-2 and TRBJ2-7; 10 bases line up with TRBD2. The sequence was collected from an older woman in good health. The CDR3 region is CASSLDGRSSGSYEQYF. The DNA for the CDR3 is TGTGCCAGCAGCTTAGATGGTCGATCTAGCGGGAGTTACGAGCAGTACTTC.